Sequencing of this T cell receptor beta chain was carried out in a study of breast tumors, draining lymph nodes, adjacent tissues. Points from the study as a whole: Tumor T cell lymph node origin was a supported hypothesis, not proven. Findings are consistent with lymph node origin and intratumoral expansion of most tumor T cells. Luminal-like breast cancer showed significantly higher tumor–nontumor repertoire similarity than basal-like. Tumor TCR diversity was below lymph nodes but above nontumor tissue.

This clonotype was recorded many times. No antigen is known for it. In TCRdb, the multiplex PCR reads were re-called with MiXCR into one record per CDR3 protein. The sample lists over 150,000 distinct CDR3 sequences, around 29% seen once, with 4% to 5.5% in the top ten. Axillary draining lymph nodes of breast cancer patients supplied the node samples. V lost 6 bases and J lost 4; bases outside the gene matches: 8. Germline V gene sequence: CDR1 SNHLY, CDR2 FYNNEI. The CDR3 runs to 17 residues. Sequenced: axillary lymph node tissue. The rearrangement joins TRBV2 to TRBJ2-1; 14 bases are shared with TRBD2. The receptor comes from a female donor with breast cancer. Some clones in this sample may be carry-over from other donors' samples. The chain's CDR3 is CASRLRGLAGAYNEQFF. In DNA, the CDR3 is TGTGCCAGCAGGTTACGGGGACTAGCGGGGGCTTACAATGAGCAGTTCTTC.